The 4 T cell receptor beta chains given below trace back to one sample, sequenced in a study of identical twins. TCRdb re-called the 5' RACE reads with MiXCR, one entry per CDR3 protein. The repertoire holds about 390,000 distinct CDR3 sequences, with approximately 8.8% as singletons. The sequencing input was naive T cells sorted from blood. Receptors originate from a woman aged 45-65 years in good health.

This chain joins TRBV12-3 or TRBV12-4 and TRBJ2-1, with TRBD1 matching over 9 bases. The CDR3 extends over 14 amino acids. J was trimmed by 6 bases and V by 6 bases; bases with no gene match: 6. This CDR3 reads CASSRGQGGNEQFF. Written as DNA, the CDR3 is TGTGCCAGCAGCAGGGGACAGGGCGGCAATGAGCAGTTCTTC.

This clonotype has a count of ten or more. The V call is TRBV29-1, the J call TRBJ2-7; no clear D gene. From germline, CDR1 is SQVTM and CDR2 ANQGSEA. The CDR3 contains 13 residues. V was pared by 4 bases and J by 0 bases, with 10 bases between. The CDR3 loop is CSVVLGSSYEQYF. The CDR3 coding sequence is TGCAGCGTTGTTTTGGGCAGCTCCTACGAGCAGTACTTC.

J is TRBJ2-7 and V is TRBV11-2, with D perhaps matching TRBD2 (5 bases). The CDR3 spans 16 residues. The germline V gene encodes CDR1 SGHAT and CDR2 FQNNGV. V lost 0 bases, J lost 6 bases, and 18 bases lay in between. The CDR3 region is CASSLDRGKGIFEQYV. CDR3 sequence (DNA): TGTGCCAGCAGCTTAGATCGAGGGAAAGGGATCTTCGAGCAGTACGTC.

This clonotype was detected only a few times. The V call is TRBV5-1, the J call TRBJ2-7; 11 bases line up with TRBD2. Losses at the gene ends were 4 bases for V and 8 bases for J; bases not matched to a gene: 5. The CDR3 runs to 13 residues. The germline gives CDR1 SGHRS, CDR2 YFSETQ. The CDR3 spells CASSPRTSGQQYF. CDR3 bases: TGCGCCAGCAGCCCTCGGACTAGCGGGCAGCAGTACTTC.